This TCR beta chain was captured by sequencing in a study of T cells after yellow fever vaccination. Study results and limitations: Abundant clonotypes from the bulk population could have been carried over as contaminants into FACS-sorted repertoires. Most primary-vaccination clones reappeared after the booster (96% CD4, more than 70% CD8).

Germline CDR1 and CDR2: SGHDT and YYEEEE. This CDR3 region has 13 residues. With 5 bases removed from V and 8 bases from J, the gap between germline ends came to 13 bases. 5'RACE template switching added a universal primer site and UMIs to TCR cDNA. Via MiXCR, TCRdb re-called the 5' RACE reads, giving one row per CDR3 protein. The table records around 350,000 distinct CDR3 sequences, 11% of them present only once. For this clonotype: No antigen is known for it.

The sample consisted of PBMCs, taken on the day of the first yellow fever vaccination. The chain is built from TRBV5-6 and TRBJ2-2; D gene unclear. The clonotype originates from a man aged 18 to 35 who received the YFV17D yellow fever vaccine. The CDR3 protein is CASSLGDAGELFF. As DNA, the CDR3 is TGTGCCAGCAGTCTCGGAGATGCAGGGGAGCTGTTTTTT.